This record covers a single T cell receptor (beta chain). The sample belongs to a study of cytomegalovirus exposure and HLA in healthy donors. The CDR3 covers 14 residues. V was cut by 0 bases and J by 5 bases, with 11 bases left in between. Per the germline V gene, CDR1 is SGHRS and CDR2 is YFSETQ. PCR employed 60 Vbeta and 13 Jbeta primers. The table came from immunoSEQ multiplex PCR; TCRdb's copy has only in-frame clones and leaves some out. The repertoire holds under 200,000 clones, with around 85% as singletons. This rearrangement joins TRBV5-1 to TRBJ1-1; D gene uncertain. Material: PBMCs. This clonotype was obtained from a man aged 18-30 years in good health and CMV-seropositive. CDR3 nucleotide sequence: TGCGCCAGCAGCTTGGGGGCCCGCGGGACTGAAGCTTTCTTT. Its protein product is CASSLGARGTEAFF.